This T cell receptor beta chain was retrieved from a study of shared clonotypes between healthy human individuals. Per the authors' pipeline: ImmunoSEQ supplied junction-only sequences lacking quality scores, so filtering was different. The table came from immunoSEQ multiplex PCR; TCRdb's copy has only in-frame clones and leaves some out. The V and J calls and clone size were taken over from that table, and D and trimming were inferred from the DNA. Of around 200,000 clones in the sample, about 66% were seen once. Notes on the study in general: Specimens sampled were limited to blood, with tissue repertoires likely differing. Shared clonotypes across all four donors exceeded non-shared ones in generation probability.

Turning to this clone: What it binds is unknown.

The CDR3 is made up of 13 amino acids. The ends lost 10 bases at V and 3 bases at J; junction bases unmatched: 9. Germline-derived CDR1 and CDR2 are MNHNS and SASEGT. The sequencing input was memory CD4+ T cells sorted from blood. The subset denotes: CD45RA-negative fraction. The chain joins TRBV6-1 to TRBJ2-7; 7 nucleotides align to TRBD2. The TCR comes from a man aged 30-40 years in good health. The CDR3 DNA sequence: TGTGCCACCCAGCGGGACTACGACTACGAGCAGTACTTC. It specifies CATQRDYDYEQYF.